This T cell receptor (beta chain) comes out of a study of GPR56 and killer-like receptors on CD4 memory cells (dated by TCRdb to about 2019). For context, the study as a whole: It was proposed in the study that human CD4+ memory T-cell differentiation and cytokine production potential are marked by progressive acquisition of KLRB1, KLRG1, GPR56 and then KLRF1. The study described its healthy blood donors as age-matched to the liver disease patients, who had a median age of 68 years.

Before TCRbeta sequencing, fluorescence-activated cell sorting was used to enrich five KLR/GPR56-defined CD4+ populations. To test a linear memory differentiation pathway, the researchers sequenced TCRbeta repertoires from five CD4+ T-cell subsets that were defined by expression of KLRB1, KLRG1, GPR56 and KLRF1. TCR-sequenced cells came from peripheral blood of healthy control individuals, reported as five donors in the TCRbeta analysis figure. The researchers collected heparinized peripheral blood and processed every sample within one hour of retrieval. Blood was diluted 1:2 in PBS, and peripheral blood mononuclear cells were then isolated from the diluted blood at room temperature by Biocoll density gradient centrifugation. CD4+ T cells were enriched from freshly isolated PBMCs by magnetic sorting with anti-CD4 MicroBeads before flow sorting. A BD FACSAria II was used to sort CD4+ T cells, enriched from the PBMCs of healthy donors, according to marker expression. Surface staining used anti-KLRB1 clone 191B8, anti-KLRF1 clone 4A4.D10 and anti-KLRG1 clone REA261 antibodies from Miltenyi Biotec.

TCRdb names Illumina HiSeq 2500 as the instrument used. To build sequencing libraries, a previously published PCR protocol was used to amplify the recombined TCRbeta locus. From the authors' description of their analysis: Reads whose average quality score was below 30 were removed, and the reads that remained were processed with IMSEQ. Vbeta gene, Jbeta gene and CDR3 amino acid sequence were used to define clonotypes. The Morisita-Horn index, computed on the top 100 expanded clones, was used to measure repertoire overlap between populations. Renyi diversity profiles calculated on the top 100 expanded clones were used to evaluate clonal diversity. The reads were reprocessed in TCRdb, with one entry per CDR3 protein sequence and no accompanying DNA. The authors' filters were not applied to this entry. This sample's table contains over a thousand distinct CDR3 sequences. The top ten clones comprise about 13% of the sample.

Summary of the overall study and its limitations: Clones dominating late populations 4 and 5 were also found in early populations 1 and 2, which the authors took as evidence for linear differentiation. Rather than full repertoires, the diversity and similarity analyses used only the 100 most expanded clones in each population. Clonal frequency was low in the marker-negative population and increased progressively along the proposed pathway, with TCRbeta diversity decreasing accordingly. TCR repertoires overlapped especially between the late populations 4 and 5, and partly population 3.

Points on this clonotype: Its antigen specificity is not known.

From the germline V gene, CDR1 is SNHLY and CDR2 is FYNNEI. From the cysteine up to the phenylalanine, the CDR3 has a length of 11 residues. No coding sequence is recorded. The chain was built from TRBV2 and TRBJ2-1. The source is a human donor in good health. The sample taken for sequencing was memory CD4+ T cells from blood. CDR3 reads: CASSYDNEQFF.